This TCR beta chain was captured by sequencing in a study of technical replicates of blood from a few donors. Sequenced by immunoSEQ multiplex PCR; TCRdb stores in-frame clones only, minus some. The table includes about 66,000 clones, approximately 90% detected once. The CDR3 contains 12 residues. Germline CDR1 is GTSNPN and CDR2 is SVGIG (reference sequence). The junction had 2 bases not matched to a gene; V was cut back by 4 bases and J by 3 bases. The sequencing input was PBMCs. The genes are TRBV30 and TRBJ2-7; 8 bases map to TRBD2. The receptor was isolated from a human donor in good health. Some clones in this sample may be carry-over from other donors' samples. CDR3 sequence: CAWKRESYEQYF. The CDR3 bases are TGTGCCTGGAAGCGGGAGAGCTACGAGCAGTACTTC.